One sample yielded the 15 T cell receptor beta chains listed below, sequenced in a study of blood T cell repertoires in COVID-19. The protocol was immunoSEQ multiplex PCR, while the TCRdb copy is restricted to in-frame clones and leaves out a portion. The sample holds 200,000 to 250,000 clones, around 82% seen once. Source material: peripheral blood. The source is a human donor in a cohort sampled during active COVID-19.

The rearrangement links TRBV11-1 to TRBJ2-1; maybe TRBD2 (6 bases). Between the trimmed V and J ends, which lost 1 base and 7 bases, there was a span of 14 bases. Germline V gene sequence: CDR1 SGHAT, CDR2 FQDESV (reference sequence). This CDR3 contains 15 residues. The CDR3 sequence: CASSLGLATPNEQFF. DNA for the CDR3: TGTGCCAGCAGCTTAGGTCTAGCGACACCGAATGAGCAGTTCTTC.

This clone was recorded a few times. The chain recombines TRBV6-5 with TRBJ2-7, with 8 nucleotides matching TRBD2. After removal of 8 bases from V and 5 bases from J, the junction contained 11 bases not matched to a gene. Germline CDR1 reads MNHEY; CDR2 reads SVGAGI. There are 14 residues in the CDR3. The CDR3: CASSTGGRSDEQYF. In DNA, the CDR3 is TGTGCCAGCTCTACGGGGGGGCGCTCGGACGAGCAGTACTTC.

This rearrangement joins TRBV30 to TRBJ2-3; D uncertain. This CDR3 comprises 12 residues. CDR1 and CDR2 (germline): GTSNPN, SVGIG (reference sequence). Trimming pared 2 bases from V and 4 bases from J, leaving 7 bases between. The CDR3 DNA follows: TGTGCCTGGAGTCCCTCTCCAGATACGCAGTATTTT. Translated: CAWSPSPDTQYF.

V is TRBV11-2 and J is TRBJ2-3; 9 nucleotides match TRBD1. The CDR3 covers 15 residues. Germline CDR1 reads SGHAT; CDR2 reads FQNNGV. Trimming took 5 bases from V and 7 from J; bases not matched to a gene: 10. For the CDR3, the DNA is TGTGCCAGCAGCCCCCAGACAGGGGGTGGAAATACGCAGTATTTT. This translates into CASSPQTGGGNTQYF.

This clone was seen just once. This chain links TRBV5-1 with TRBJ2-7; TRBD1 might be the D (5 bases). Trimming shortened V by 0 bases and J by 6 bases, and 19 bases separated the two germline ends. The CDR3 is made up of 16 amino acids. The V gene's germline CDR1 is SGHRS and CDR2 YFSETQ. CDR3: CASSLGVQGRVGEQYF. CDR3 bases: TGCGCCAGCAGCTTGGGGGTCCAGGGCCGCGTCGGCGAGCAGTACTTC. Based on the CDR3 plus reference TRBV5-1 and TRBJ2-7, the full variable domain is KAGVTQTPRYLIKTRGQQVTLSCSPISGHRSVSWYQQTPGQGLQFLFEYFSETQRNKGNFPGRFSGRQFSNSRSEMNVSTLELGDSALYLCASSLGVQGRVGEQYFGPGTRLTVT.

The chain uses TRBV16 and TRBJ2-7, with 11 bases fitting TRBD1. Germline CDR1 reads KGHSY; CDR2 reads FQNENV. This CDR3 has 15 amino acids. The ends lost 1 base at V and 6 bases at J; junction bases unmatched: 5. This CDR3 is CASSQWTGGPSEQYF. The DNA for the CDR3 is TGTGCCAGCAGCCAATGGACAGGGGGCCCATCCGAGCAGTACTTC.

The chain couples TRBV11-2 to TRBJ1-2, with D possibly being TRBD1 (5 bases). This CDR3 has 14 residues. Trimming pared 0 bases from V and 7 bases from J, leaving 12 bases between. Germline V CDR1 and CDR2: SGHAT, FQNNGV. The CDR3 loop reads CASSLDWRGTGYTF. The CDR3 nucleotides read TGTGCCAGCAGCTTAGATTGGAGGGGAACTGGCTACACCTTC.

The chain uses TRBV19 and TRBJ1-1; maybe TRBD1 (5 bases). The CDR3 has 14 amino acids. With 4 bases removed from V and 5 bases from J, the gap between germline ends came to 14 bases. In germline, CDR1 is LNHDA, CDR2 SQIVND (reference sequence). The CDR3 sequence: CASSKGPQATEAFF. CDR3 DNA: TGTGCCAGTAGTAAGGGGCCACAGGCGACTGAAGCTTTCTTT.

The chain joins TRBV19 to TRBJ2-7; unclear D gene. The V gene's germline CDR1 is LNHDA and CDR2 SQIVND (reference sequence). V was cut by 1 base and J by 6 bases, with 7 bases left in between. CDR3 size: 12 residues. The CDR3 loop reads CASSIGRGEQYF. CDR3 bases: TGTGCCAGTAGTATAGGCAGAGGCGAGCAGTACTTC.

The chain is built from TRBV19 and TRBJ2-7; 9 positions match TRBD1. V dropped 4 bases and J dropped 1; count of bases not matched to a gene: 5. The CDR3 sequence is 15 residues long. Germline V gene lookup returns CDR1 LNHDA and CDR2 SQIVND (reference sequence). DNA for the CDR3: TGTGCCAGTAGTAGGGGGGGGACAGGGTCCTACGAGCAGTACTTC. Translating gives CASSRGGTGSYEQYF. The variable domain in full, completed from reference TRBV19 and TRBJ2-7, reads DGGITQSPKYLFRKEGQNVTLSCEQNLNHDAMYWYRQDPGQGLRLIYYSQIVNDFQKGDIAEGYSVSREKKESFPLTVTSAQKNPTAFYLCASSRGGTGSYEQYFGPGTRLTVT.

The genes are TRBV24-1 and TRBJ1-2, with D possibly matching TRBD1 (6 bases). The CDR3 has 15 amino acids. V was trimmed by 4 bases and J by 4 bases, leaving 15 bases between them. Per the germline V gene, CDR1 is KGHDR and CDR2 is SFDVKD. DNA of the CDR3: TGTGCCACCAGTGAATCCAGGGGCCCTGTCTATGGCTACACCTTC. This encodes CATSESRGPVYGYTF.

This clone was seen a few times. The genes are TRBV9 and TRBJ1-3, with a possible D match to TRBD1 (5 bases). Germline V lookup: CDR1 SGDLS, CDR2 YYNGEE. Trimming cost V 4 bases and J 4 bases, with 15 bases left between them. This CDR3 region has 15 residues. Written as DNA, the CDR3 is TGTGCCAGCAGCCGAAGGGGCGACGAAGGAAACACCATATATTTT. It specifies CASSRRGDEGNTIYF.

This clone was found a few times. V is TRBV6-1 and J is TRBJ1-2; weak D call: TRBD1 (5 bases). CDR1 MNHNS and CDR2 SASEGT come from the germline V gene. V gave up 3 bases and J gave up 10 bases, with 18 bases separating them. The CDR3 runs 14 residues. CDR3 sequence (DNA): TGTGCCAGCAGTGAGGGGGGACCTACCGATTTCTACACCTTC. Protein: CASSEGGPTDFYTF.

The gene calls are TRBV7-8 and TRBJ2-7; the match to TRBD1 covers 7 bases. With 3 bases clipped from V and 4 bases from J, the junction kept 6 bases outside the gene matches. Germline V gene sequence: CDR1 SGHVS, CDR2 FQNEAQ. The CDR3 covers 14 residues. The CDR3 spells CASSFTGDTYEQYF. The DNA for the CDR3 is TGTGCCAGCAGCTTTACAGGGGATACGTACGAGCAGTACTTC.

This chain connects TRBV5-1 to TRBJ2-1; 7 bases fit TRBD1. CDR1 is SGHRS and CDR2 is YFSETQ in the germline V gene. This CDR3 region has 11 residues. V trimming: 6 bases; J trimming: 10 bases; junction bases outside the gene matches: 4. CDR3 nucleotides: TGCGCCAGCAAGACAGGGTACGAGCAGTTCTTC. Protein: CASKTGYEQFF.